Shown below are 21 T cell receptor beta chains from a single sample sequenced in a study of T cell responses to AZD1222 COVID-19 vaccine. TCRdb's table, derived via immunoSEQ multiplex PCR, lists solely in-frame clones and lacks some. The profile shows roughly 140,000 clones, 90% to 95% of them singletons. The sample was peripheral blood, taken on day 0 of AZD1222 vaccination. All receptors come from an adult in good health.

This clone was seen a single time. V is TRBV4-1 and J is TRBJ1-1, with a tentative D call TRBD1 (5 bases). V was shortened by 4 bases and J by 2 bases, with 20 bases between the two germline ends. The CDR3 length is 17 residues. Germline values: CDR1 MGHRA, CDR2 YSYEKL. The CDR3: CASSPSQGLPLNTEAFF. CDR3 nucleotides: TGCGCCAGCAGCCCGAGTCAGGGCTTGCCGTTAAACACTGAAGCTTTCTTT.

The chain recombines TRBV5-1 with TRBJ1-3, with 8 positions matching TRBD1. With 1 base clipped from V and 4 bases from J, the junction kept 7 bases outside the gene matches. Germline values: CDR1 SGHRS, CDR2 YFSETQ. CDR3 length equals 16 residues. In DNA form, the CDR3 reads TGCGCCAGCAGCTTGCCGGACAGGGAAATAGGAAACACCATATATTTT. This sequence encodes CASSLPDREIGNTIYF.

This chain links TRBV7-9 with TRBJ1-4, with TRBD1 matching 7 bases. This CDR3 has 15 amino acids. Germline lookup yields CDR1 SEHNR and CDR2 FQNEAQ (reference sequence). Losses at the gene ends were 6 bases for V and 5 bases for J; bases not matched to a gene: 9. The CDR3 DNA follows: TGTGCCAGCAGAGGAGACAGGGTTTTAAATGAAAAACTGTTTTTT. It translates to CASRGDRVLNEKLFF.

The J gene is TRBJ1-2, the V gene TRBV28; D remains ambiguous. Trimming removed 10 bases from V and 1 base from J, with 13 bases in between. Germline values: CDR1 MDHEN, CDR2 SYDVKM. The CDR3 runs 13 residues. DNA for the CDR3: TGTGCCACAGGAACCGATTTTAACTATGGCTACACCTTC. Translation: CATGTDFNYGYTF.

The J gene is TRBJ1-1, the V gene TRBV5-1, with 8 bases that match TRBD1. The CDR3 spans 14 residues. Germline lookup yields CDR1 SGHRS and CDR2 YFSETQ. Losses at the gene ends were 0 bases for V and 7 bases for J; bases not matched to a gene: 5. CDR3 bases: TGCGCCAGCAGCTTGGGTACAGGGGGTTATGAAGCTTTCTTT. As protein: CASSLGTGGYEAFF.

V gene TRBV5-5 combines with J gene TRBJ1-2; 9 bases are shared with TRBD1. With V trimmed by 2 bases and J by 6 bases, 14 bases remained unmatched. Germline V lookup: CDR1 SGHKS, CDR2 YYEKEE (reference sequence). The length of the CDR3 is 17 residues. The CDR3, as DNA: TGTGCCAGCAGCTTCCTCTCGGGACAGGGCGGCATGAATGGCTACACCTTC. Protein sequence: CASSFLSGQGGMNGYTF.

V usage is TRBV4-1 and J usage is TRBJ1-2; D is unclear. Germline V CDR1 and CDR2: MGHRA, YSYEKL. This CDR3 has 14 residues. Deletions cut 0 bases from V and 1 base from J, with 6 bases between. The CDR3 DNA sequence: TGCGCCAGCAGCCAAGACCCACTTAACTATGGCTACACCTTC. As protein: CASSQDPLNYGYTF.

V and J are TRBV7-8 and TRBJ2-7; 8 bases line up with TRBD1. V lost 5 bases to trimming and J lost 1 base; unmatched junction nucleotides: 4. The CDR3 loop spans 14 amino acids. Germline V gene data show CDR1 as SGHVS and CDR2 as FQNEAQ. CDR3 protein: CASSPRTGSYEQYV. In DNA, the CDR3 is TGTGCCAGCAGCCCCCGGACAGGGTCCTACGAGCAGTACGTC.

This chain links TRBV2 with TRBJ1-5, with TRBD1 as a possible D gene (5 bases). Germline V CDR1 and CDR2: SNHLY, FYNNEI. Trimming stripped 8 bases from V and 5 bases from J, with 10 bases between. This CDR3 comprises 12 residues. The CDR3 bases are TGTGCCAGCGGGGGTTTCGATCAGCCCCAGCATTTT. It encodes CASGGFDQPQHF.

This sequence joins TRBV2 and TRBJ2-1; 8 nucleotides align to TRBD2. This CDR3 has 16 residues. From germline, CDR1 is SNHLY and CDR2 FYNNEI. V shed 3 bases, J shed 0 bases, and the junction held 4 bases outside the gene matches. The CDR3 spells CASSDNRGGSYNEQFF. As DNA, the CDR3 is TGTGCCAGCAGTGATAATCGGGGGGGCTCCTACAATGAGCAGTTCTTC.

This rearrangement joins TRBV7-9 to TRBJ2-5; D possibly corresponds to TRBD1 (6 bases). Germline V gene data show CDR1 as SEHNR and CDR2 as FQNEAQ (reference sequence). CDR3 length: 15 residues. Trimming removed 4 bases at V and 1 base at J, with 13 bases between. CDR3 nucleotide sequence: TGTGCCAGCAGCTCGATAACAGGGACCCAAGAGACCCAGTACTTC. Its translation: CASSSITGTQETQYF.

This clone was recorded a few times. V gene TRBV9 combines with J gene TRBJ1-2; D might be TRBD1 (5 bases). The CDR3 consists of 16 residues. V dropped 3 bases and J dropped 7 bases, with 22 bases sitting between them. CDR1 and CDR2 from the germline V gene are SGDLS and YYNGEE. CDR3 in DNA: TGTGCCAGCAGCGCGTCCTCTCTGACAGAGACTCGTGGCTACACCTTC. It yields the protein CASSASSLTETRGYTF.

This chain joins TRBV7-2 and TRBJ1-5, with TRBD1 matching over 9 bases. This CDR3 region has 16 residues. Germline trimming cut 5 bases from V and 3 bases from J; bases unmatched to any gene: 8. Germline assignment: CDR1 SGHTA and CDR2 FQGNSA. CDR3 loop: CASSTRTGDYNQPQHF. The DNA of the CDR3 is TGTGCCAGCAGCACACGGACAGGGGATTACAATCAGCCCCAGCATTTT.

The chain joins TRBV7-2 to TRBJ1-1, with TRBD1 matching over 8 bases. CDR3 length: 15 residues. CDR1 and CDR2 from the germline V gene are SGHTA and FQGNSA. The junction had 4 bases not matched to a gene; V was cut back by 3 bases and J by 1 base. In DNA form, the CDR3 reads TGTGCCAGCAGCTTGCTAGGACAGGGGAACACTGAAGCTTTCTTT. It yields the protein CASSLLGQGNTEAFF.

This chain joins TRBV11-1 and TRBJ1-6; D might be TRBD1 (5 bases). Germline V lookup: CDR1 SGHAT, CDR2 FQDESV (reference sequence). The CDR3 length is 15 residues. V lost 3 bases, J lost 8 bases, and 14 bases lay in between. The CDR3 loop is CASSFSGPPDSPLHF. The CDR3 DNA reads TGTGCCAGCAGCTTTTCAGGGCCCCCAGATTCACCCCTCCACTTT.

This chain joins TRBV9 and TRBJ2-1; the D is unclear. Germline V gives CDR1 SGDLS, CDR2 YYNGEE. V was clipped by 4 bases and J by 6 bases, with 17 bases between them. The CDR3 is made up of 15 amino acids. CDR3 coding DNA: TGTGCCAGCAGCTCGGCGACATTAGGTTCCAATGAGCAGTTCTTC. It encodes CASSSATLGSNEQFF. Combining the CDR3 with reference TRBV9 and TRBJ2-1 gives the whole variable domain DSGVTQTPKHLITATGQRVTLRCSPRSGDLSVYWYQQSLDQGLQFLIQYYNGEERAKGNILERFSAQQFPDLHSELNLSSLELGDSALYFCASSSATLGSNEQFFGPGTRLTVL.

V and J are TRBV5-1 and TRBJ1-1; D perhaps matches TRBD1 (6 bases). The V and J ends lost 1 base and 0 bases respectively, with 13 bases between them. The CDR3 spans 16 residues. The V gene's germline CDR1 is SGHRS and CDR2 YFSETQ. The CDR3 DNA follows: TGCGCCAGCAGCTTGACAGGGACCCAACTGAACACTGAAGCTTTCTTT. This sequence encodes CASSLTGTQLNTEAFF.

The chain employs TRBV5-6 and TRBJ1-1; 9 positions match TRBD1. CDR1 is SGHDT, CDR2 YYEEEE, per germline. The CDR3 is 15 residues long. V was pared by 5 bases and J by 2 bases, with 7 bases of the junction left unmatched. Here the CDR3 reads CASSAQGAGNTEAFF. In DNA, the CDR3 is TGTGCCAGCAGTGCACAGGGGGCGGGCAACACTGAAGCTTTCTTT.

The chain joins TRBV24-1 to TRBJ1-1; D gene ambiguous. CDR3 length: 13 residues. Germline V lookup: CDR1 KGHDR, CDR2 SFDVKD. The V end was cut by 4 bases, the J end by 7 bases, with 12 bases between. CDR3 nucleotide sequence: TGTGCCACCAGTGACCCGGACCGGGATGAAGCTTTCTTT. Translation gives CATSDPDRDEAFF.

This chain connects TRBV6-2 or TRBV6-3 to TRBJ2-4, with D unresolved. The CDR3 length is 15 residues. Between the trimmed V and J ends, which lost 5 bases and 1 base, there was a span of 12 bases. Germline CDR1 MNHEY, CDR2 SVGEGT. CDR3 DNA: TGTGCCAGCAGTGTTTCGGGTTTGGCCAAAAACATTCAGTACTTC. This codes for CASSVSGLAKNIQYF.

The rearrangement uses TRBV28 and TRBJ2-7; 9 nucleotides match TRBD1. This CDR3 is 13 amino acids long. The germline V gene encodes CDR1 MDHEN and CDR2 SYDVKM. The J segment lost 4 bases and the V segment lost 10 bases, leaving 8 bases of the junction unmatched. The CDR3 reads CATQAGQGYEQYV. CDR3 bases: TGTGCCACCCAAGCGGGACAGGGTTACGAGCAGTACGTC.